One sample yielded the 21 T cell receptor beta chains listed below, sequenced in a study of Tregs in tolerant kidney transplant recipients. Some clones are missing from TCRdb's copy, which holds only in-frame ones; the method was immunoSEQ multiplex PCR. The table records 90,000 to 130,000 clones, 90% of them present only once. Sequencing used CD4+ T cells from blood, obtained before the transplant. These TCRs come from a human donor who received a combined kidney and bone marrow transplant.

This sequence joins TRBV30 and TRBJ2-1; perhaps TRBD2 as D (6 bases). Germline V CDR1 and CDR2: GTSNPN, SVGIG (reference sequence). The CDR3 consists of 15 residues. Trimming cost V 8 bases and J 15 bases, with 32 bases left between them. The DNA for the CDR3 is TGTGCCCGGACGCCCCCGGGAAGCTCCAACCGGGGGTGGTTCTTC. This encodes CARTPPGSSNRGWFF.

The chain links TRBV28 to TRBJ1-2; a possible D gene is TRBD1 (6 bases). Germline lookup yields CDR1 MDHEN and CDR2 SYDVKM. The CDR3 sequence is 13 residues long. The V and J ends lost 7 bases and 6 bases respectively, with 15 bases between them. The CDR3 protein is CASNTRGTDGYTF. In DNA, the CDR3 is TGTGCCAGCAACACTAGGGGGACGGATGGCTACACCTTC.

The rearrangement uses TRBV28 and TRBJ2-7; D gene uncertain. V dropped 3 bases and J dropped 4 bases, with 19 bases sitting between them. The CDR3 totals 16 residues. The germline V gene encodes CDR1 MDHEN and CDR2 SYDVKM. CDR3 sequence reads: CASSLVVGVRTYEQYF. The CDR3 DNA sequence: TGTGCCAGCAGTTTGGTGGTAGGAGTTCGAACTTACGAGCAGTACTTC.

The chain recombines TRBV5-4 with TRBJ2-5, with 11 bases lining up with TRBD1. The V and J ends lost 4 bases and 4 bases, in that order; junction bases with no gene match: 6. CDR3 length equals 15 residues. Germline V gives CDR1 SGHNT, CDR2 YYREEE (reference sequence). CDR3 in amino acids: CASSGDRGNGETQYF. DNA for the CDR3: TGTGCCAGCAGCGGGGACAGGGGGAATGGAGAGACCCAGTACTTC.

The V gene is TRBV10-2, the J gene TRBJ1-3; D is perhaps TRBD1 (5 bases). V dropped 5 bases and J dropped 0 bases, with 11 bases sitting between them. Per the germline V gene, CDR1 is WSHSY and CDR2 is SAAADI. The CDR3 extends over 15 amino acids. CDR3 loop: CASSRGASSGNTIYF. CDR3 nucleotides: TGCGCCAGCAGTCGTGGGGCTTCCTCTGGAAACACCATATATTTT.

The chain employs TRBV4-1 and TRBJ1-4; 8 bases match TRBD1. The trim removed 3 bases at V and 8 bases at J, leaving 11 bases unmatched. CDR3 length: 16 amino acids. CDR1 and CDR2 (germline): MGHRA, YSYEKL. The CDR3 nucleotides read TGCGCCAGCAGCCAGCCCACAGGGGGACGGGAAGAAAAACTGTTTTTT. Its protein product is CASSQPTGGREEKLFF.

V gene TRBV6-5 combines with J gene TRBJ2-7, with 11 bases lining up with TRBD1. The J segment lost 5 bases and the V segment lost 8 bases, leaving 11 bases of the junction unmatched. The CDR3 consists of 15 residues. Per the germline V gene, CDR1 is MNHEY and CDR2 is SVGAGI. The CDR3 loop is CASRRGQGASHEQYF. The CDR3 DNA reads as TGTGCCAGCCGAAGAGGACAGGGGGCGTCCCACGAGCAGTACTTC.

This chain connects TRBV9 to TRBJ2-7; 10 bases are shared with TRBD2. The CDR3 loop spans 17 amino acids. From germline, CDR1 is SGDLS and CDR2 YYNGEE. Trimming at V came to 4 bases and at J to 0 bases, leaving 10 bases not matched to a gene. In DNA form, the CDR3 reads TGTGCCAGCAGCCCGGGGGCAGCGGGAGGGATCTCCTACGAGCAGTACTTC. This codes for CASSPGAAGGISYEQYF.

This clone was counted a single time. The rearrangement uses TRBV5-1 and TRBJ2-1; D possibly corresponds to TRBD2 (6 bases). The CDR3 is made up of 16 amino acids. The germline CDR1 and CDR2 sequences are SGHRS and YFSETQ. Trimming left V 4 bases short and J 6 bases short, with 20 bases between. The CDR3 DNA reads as TGCGCCAGCAGCCCAGCTCCGGGCTTCGGGGGCAATGAGCAGTTCTTC. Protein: CASSPAPGFGGNEQFF.

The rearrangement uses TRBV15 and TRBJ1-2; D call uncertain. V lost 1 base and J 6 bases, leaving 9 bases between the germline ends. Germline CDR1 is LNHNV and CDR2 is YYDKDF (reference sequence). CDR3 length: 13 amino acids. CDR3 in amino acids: CATSRARSDGYTF. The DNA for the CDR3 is TGTGCCACCAGCAGAGCCCGGAGTGATGGCTACACCTTC.

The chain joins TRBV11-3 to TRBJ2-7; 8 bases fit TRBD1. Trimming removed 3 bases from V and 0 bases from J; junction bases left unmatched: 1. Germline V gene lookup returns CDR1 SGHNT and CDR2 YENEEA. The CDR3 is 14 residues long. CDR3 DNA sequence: TGTGCCAGCAGCTTGACAGGGGCCTCCTACGAGCAGTACTTC. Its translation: CASSLTGASYEQYF.

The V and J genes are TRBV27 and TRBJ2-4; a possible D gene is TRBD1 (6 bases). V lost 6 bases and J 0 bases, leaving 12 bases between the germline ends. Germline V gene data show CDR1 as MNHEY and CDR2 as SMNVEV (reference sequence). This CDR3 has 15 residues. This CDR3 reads CASRRTDVAKNIQYF. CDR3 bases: TGTGCCAGCAGGAGGACAGATGTAGCCAAAAACATTCAGTACTTC.

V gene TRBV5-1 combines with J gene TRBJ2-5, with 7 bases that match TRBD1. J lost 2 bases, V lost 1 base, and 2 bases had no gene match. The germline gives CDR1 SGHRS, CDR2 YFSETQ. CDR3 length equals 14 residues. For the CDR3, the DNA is TGCGCCAGCAGCTTGACAGGGGATCAAGAGACCCAGTACTTC. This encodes CASSLTGDQETQYF.

The CDR3 protein is CASSLAGQVGYGYTF. As DNA, the CDR3 is TGCGCCAGCAGCTTGGCCGGACAGGTGGGCTATGGCTACACCTTC. The chain recombines TRBV5-1 with TRBJ1-2, with 7 positions matching TRBD1. CDR3 length: 15 amino acids. Germline lookup yields CDR1 SGHRS and CDR2 YFSETQ. Trimming took 0 bases from V and 4 from J; bases not matched to a gene: 6.

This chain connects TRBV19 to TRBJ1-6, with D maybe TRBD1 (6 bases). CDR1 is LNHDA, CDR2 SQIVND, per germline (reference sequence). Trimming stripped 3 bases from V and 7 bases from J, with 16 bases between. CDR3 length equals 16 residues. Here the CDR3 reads CASSMGAALRNSPLHF. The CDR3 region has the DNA TGTGCCAGTAGTATGGGGGCGGCCTTAAGGAATTCACCCCTCCACTTT.

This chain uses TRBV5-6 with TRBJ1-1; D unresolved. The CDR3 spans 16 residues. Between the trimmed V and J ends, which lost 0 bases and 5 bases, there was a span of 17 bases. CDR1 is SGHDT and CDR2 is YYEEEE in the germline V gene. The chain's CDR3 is CASSLEVGVRGTEAFF. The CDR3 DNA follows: TGTGCCAGCAGCTTGGAGGTTGGAGTCCGAGGGACTGAAGCTTTCTTT.

CDR3 sequence (DNA): TGTGCCAGCAGCACCAGGACTAGCGGGAGGGGAGAGACCCAGTACTTC. Its translation is CASSTRTSGRGETQYF. The rearrangement links TRBV9 to TRBJ2-5, with 15 nucleotides matching TRBD2. V shed 4 bases and J 4 bases; nucleotides not matched to a gene: 5. Germline assignment: CDR1 SGDLS and CDR2 YYNGEE. There are 16 residues in the CDR3.

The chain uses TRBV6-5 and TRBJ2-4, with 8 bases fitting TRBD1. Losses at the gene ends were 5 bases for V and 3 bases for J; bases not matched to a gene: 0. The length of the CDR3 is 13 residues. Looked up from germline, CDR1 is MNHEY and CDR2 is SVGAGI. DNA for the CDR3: TGTGCCAGCAGTGACAGGGGCAAAAACATTCAGTACTTC. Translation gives CASSDRGKNIQYF.

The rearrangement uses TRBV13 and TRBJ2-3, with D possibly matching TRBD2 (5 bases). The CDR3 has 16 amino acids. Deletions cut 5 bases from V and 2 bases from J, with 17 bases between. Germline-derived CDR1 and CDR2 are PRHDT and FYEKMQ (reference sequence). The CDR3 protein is CASSRRRLQLTDTQYF. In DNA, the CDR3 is TGTGCCAGCAGCCGCAGAAGACTACAGCTCACAGATACGCAGTATTTT.

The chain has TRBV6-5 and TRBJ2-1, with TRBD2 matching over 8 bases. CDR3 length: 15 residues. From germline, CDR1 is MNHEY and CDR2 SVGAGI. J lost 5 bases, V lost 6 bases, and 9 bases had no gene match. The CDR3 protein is CASRDWGGRHNEQFF. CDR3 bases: TGTGCCAGCAGGGACTGGGGCGGGAGGCACAATGAGCAGTTCTTC.

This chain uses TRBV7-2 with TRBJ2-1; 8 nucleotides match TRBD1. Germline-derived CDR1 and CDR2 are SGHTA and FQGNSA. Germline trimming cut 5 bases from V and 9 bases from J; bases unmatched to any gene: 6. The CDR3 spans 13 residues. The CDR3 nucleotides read TGTGCCAGCAGCAAGGACAGGGTGGGTGAGCAGTTCTTC. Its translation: CASSKDRVGEQFF.